The 20 T cell receptor beta chains listed next were all sequenced from one sample in a study of T-cell reconstitution after alpha-beta-depleted transplantation in children. Molecular barcoding with unique molecular identifiers was used for the TCRbeta library. TCRdb ran MiXCR on the PCR reads and lists one entry per CDR3 protein. The sample includes about 460,000 distinct CDR3 sequences, around 10% of them seen just once. The sample was PBMCs, mostly from graft donor cells, taken 180 days after TCRalphabeta/CD19-depleted stem cell transplant. All receptors come from a female patient aged 2-9 years who had a stem cell transplant for aplastic anemia, so the T cells may come from the graft donor.

In its sample, this clonotype was seen many times. The chain couples TRBV28 to TRBJ2-1, with TRBD2 matching over 10 bases. The V gene's germline CDR1 is MDHEN and CDR2 SYDVKM. With 6 bases clipped from V and 10 bases from J, the junction kept 9 bases outside the gene matches. The CDR3 is 14 residues long. The CDR3 protein is CASRSAGGPGEQFF. The CDR3 region has the DNA TGTGCCAGCAGGTCAGCGGGAGGGCCGGGCGAGCAGTTCTTC.

This clonotype was seen a handful of times. CDR3 coding DNA: TGCGCCAGCAGCTTGGGGCTCAAGGATGAAAAACTGTTTTTT. Encoded protein: CASSLGLKDEKLFF. The chain joins TRBV5-1 to TRBJ1-4; no reliable D call. CDR3 length equals 14 residues. V lost 0 bases and J 6 bases, leaving 9 bases between the germline ends. The germline CDR1 and CDR2 sequences are SGHRS and YFSETQ.

A few counts support this clonotype. The CDR3 nucleotides read TGTGCCAGCAGCCCCTCTCTGGGGGGGAGAGCTATGAACACCATATATTTT. Encoded protein: CASSPSLGGRAMNTIYF. The rearrangement links TRBV28 to TRBJ1-3; D is perhaps TRBD1 (5 bases). V lost 6 bases to trimming and J lost 7 bases, with 25 bases between them. In germline, CDR1 is MDHEN, CDR2 SYDVKM. The CDR3 runs to 17 residues.

The chain joins TRBV29-1 to TRBJ2-5; D possibly corresponds to TRBD2 (5 bases). V lost 1 base, J lost 5 bases, and 11 bases lay in between. The length of the CDR3 is 13 residues. CDR1 and CDR2 (germline): SQVTM, ANQGSEA. The CDR3 loop reads CSVEGVPGETQYF. For the CDR3, the DNA is TGCAGCGTTGAAGGGGTTCCGGGGGAGACCCAGTACTTC.

This clonotype was observed at least ten times. The chain combines TRBV2 with TRBJ2-3; 13 bases line up with TRBD2. Trimming cost V 6 bases and J 4 bases; bases outside gene matches: 10. The germline V gene has CDR1 SNHLY and CDR2 FYNNEI. The CDR3 has 17 residues. CDR3 protein: CASRATRTSGRSDTQYF. The CDR3 nucleotides read TGTGCCAGCAGAGCCACCCGGACTAGCGGGAGATCAGATACGCAGTATTTT.

The rearrangement joins TRBV7-2 to TRBJ2-4, with D tentatively TRBD1 (6 bases). The CDR3 spans 12 residues. V was shortened by 5 bases and J by 10 bases, with 12 bases between the two germline ends. From germline, CDR1 is SGHTA and CDR2 FQGNSA. The CDR3 region is CASSNHRVIQYF. In DNA, the CDR3 is TGTGCCAGCAGCAACCACAGGGTTATTCAGTACTTC.

A few counts support this clonotype. The chain recombines TRBV6-1 with TRBJ1-5; perhaps TRBD1 as D (6 bases). Per germline, CDR1 MNHNS and CDR2 SASEGT. The V end was cut by 5 bases, the J end by 5 bases, with 13 bases between. CDR3 size: 14 residues. Here the CDR3 reads CASSKQGRDQPQHF. In nucleotides, the CDR3 is TGTGCCAGCAGTAAACAGGGCCGAGATCAGCCCCAGCATTTT.

For the CDR3, the DNA is TGCGCCAGCAGCTTGTTCGTCTCTGGGGCCAACGTCCTGACTTTC. Its translation is CASSLFVSGANVLTF. The V gene is TRBV5-1, the J gene TRBJ2-6; D unclear. Germline V CDR1 and CDR2: SGHRS, YFSETQ. V was trimmed by 1 base and J by 0 bases, leaving 5 bases between them. This CDR3 has 15 residues.

This clonotype was counted between two and nine times. This sequence joins TRBV20-1 and TRBJ1-4; tentatively, D is TRBD1 (5 bases). V dropped 3 bases and J dropped 4 bases, with 12 bases sitting between them. CDR3 length: 14 amino acids. Germline loops: CDR1 DFQATT, CDR2 SNEGSKA (reference sequence). The CDR3 spells CSARAGLDNEKLFF. The CDR3 DNA reads TGCAGTGCTAGGGCAGGGCTGGATAATGAAAAACTGTTTTTT.

This clonotype came up a few times. The chain links TRBV7-6 to TRBJ2-7; the D is unclear. The germline gives CDR1 SGHVS, CDR2 FNYEAQ. V shed 3 bases and J shed 6 bases, with 12 bases lying between them. This CDR3 has 13 amino acids. Here the CDR3 reads CASSFGPGAEQYF. The CDR3 nucleotides read TGTGCCAGCAGCTTTGGTCCTGGTGCCGAGCAGTACTTC.

CDR3 bases: TGCAGTCTCGGTGGCCGGGATCAGCCCCAGCATTTT. Translating it yields CSLGGRDQPQHF. V gene TRBV20-1 combines with J gene TRBJ1-5, with unresolved D. Per germline, CDR1 DFQATT and CDR2 SNEGSKA (reference sequence). The germline V and J ends were trimmed by 8 bases and 5 bases, with 13 bases remaining between them. The CDR3 has 12 amino acids.

The chain has TRBV24-1 and TRBJ2-1; 8 bases agree with TRBD1. The CDR3 is made up of 18 amino acids. Germline-derived CDR1 and CDR2 are KGHDR and SFDVKD. J was trimmed by 1 base and V by 2 bases; bases with no gene match: 9. For the CDR3, the DNA is TGTGCCACCAGTGATTCAACTGGACAGGGTTGGTCCTACAATGAGCAGTTCTTC. As protein: CATSDSTGQGWSYNEQFF.

This clonotype was seen only a few times. The CDR3 spells CASSTRWYRGLNQPQHF. DNA for the CDR3: TGTGCCAGCAGCACCAGATGGTACAGGGGGTTGAATCAGCCCCAGCATTTT. The rearrangement links TRBV7-2 to TRBJ1-5; TRBD1 aligns across 8 bases. Germline lookup yields CDR1 SGHTA and CDR2 FQGNSA. The CDR3 runs to 17 residues. V trimming: 5 bases; J trimming: 4 bases; junction bases outside the gene matches: 13.

This clonotype has only a few counts. The chain couples TRBV1 to TRBJ2-1; the D call of TRBD2 is as the table states it, not checked on the DNA. TRBV1 is a documented pseudogene. This CDR3 contains 17 residues. The CDR3 loop reads CTSSQRGLAGSYNEQFF. CDR3 nucleotide sequence: TGCACCAGCAGCCAACGGGGGCTAGCGGGGTCCTACAATGAGCAGTTCTTC.

This clonotype was seen more than once but under ten times. The J gene is TRBJ1-5, the V gene TRBV4-2, with D tentatively TRBD1 (5 bases). The germline gives CDR1 LGHNA, CDR2 YNFKEQ. Trimming cost V 1 base and J 0 bases, with 16 bases left between them. The CDR3 length is 18 residues. CDR3 region: CASSQAVQGPYSNQPQHF. In DNA, the CDR3 is TGTGCCAGCAGCCAAGCTGTTCAGGGACCCTATAGCAATCAGCCCCAGCATTTT.

In its sample, this clonotype was seen a few times. The V gene is TRBV11-2, the J gene TRBJ2-7; tentatively, D is TRBD1 or TRBD2 (5 bases each). CDR3 length: 18 amino acids. In germline, CDR1 is SGHAT, CDR2 FQNNGV. V lost 5 bases to trimming and J lost 3 bases, with 26 bases between them. The CDR3, as DNA: TGTGCCAGCAGCCCAACTTCGCCCGGGACCAGGAAATACTACGAGCAGTACTTC. Protein: CASSPTSPGTRKYYEQYF.

This clonotype was detected only a few times. This chain links TRBV14 with TRBJ2-3, with 7 bases identical to TRBD1. V was pared by 4 bases and J by 2 bases, with 6 bases of the junction left unmatched. This CDR3 has 15 amino acids. Germline assignment: CDR1 SGHDN and CDR2 FVKESK. CDR3 sequence (DNA): TGTGCCAGCAGCCCTTGGACAGGAACCACAGATACGCAGTATTTT. Its protein is CASSPWTGTTDTQYF. The variable domain in full, completed from reference TRBV14 and TRBJ2-3, reads EAGVTQFPSHSVIEKGQTVTLRCDPISGHDNLYWYRRVMGKEIKFLLHFVKESKQDESGMPNNRFLAERTGGTYSTLKVQPAELEDSGVYFCASSPWTGTTDTQYFGPGTRLTVL.

This clonotype was detected a few times. The chain joins TRBV19 to TRBJ2-2; D gene unclear. The CDR3 runs 12 residues. CDR1 and CDR2 (germline): LNHDA, SQIVND (reference sequence). Trimming took off 3 bases at V and 6 bases at J, with 5 bases between the two ends. The CDR3 region is CASSIFPGELFF. Here the CDR3 DNA reads TGTGCCAGTAGTATCTTTCCCGGGGAGCTGTTTTTT.

The V and J genes are TRBV4-3 and TRBJ2-2; D not certain. The CDR3 contains 17 residues. The ends were cut back, 1 base at V and 0 bases at J, with 12 bases in the middle. Germline values: CDR1 LGHNA, CDR2 YSLEER. The DNA for the CDR3 is TGCGCCAGCAGCCAAGGCTACTCAAATACGAACACCGGGGAGCTGTTTTTT. Amino acid sequence: CASSQGYSNTNTGELFF.

The chain has TRBV28 and TRBJ2-7; D is possibly TRBD1 (6 bases). The germline V gene encodes CDR1 MDHEN and CDR2 SYDVKM. The CDR3 has 14 residues. Deletions cut 3 bases from V and 3 bases from J, with 12 bases between. Here the CDR3 DNA reads TGTGCCAGCAGTTTCCCTCAGGGGATCTACGAGCAGTACTTC. Translated, it gives CASSFPQGIYEQYF.